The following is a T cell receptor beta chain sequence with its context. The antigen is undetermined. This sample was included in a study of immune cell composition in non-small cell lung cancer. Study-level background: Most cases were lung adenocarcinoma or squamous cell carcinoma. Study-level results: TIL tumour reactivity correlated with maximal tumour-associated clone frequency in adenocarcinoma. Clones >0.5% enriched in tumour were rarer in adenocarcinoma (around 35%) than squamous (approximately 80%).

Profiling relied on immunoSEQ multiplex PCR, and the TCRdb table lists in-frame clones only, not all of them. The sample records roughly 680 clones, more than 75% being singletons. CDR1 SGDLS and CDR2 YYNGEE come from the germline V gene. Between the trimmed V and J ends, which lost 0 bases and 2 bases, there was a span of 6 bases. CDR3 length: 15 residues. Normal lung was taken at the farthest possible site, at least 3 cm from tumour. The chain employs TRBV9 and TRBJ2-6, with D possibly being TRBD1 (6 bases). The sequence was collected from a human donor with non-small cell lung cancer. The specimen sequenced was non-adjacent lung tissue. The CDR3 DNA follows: TGTGCCAGCAGCGTAGCAGGGGCTGGGGCCAACGTCCTGACTTTC. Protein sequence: CASSVAGAGANVLTF.